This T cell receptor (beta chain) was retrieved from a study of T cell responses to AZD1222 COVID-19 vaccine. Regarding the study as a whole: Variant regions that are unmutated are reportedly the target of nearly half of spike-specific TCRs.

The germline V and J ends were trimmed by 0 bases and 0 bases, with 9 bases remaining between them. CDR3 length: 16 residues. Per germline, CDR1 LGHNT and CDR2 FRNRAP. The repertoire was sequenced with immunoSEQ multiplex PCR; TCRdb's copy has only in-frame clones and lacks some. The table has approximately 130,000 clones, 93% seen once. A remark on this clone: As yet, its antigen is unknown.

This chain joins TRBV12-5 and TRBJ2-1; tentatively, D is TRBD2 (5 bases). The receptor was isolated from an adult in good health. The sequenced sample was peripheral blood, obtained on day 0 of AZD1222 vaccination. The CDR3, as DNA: TGTGCTAGTGGTTTGGTACGTGGGAGCTCCTACAATGAGCAGTTCTTC. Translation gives CASGLVRGSSYNEQFF.